A selection of T cell receptor beta chains follows, all from one sample in a study of immune heterogeneity within non-small cell lung tumors. Each CDR3 protein gets one entry after TCRdb re-called the multiplex PCR reads with MiXCR. Seen here are approximately 1,300 distinct CDR3 sequences, 30% to 35% observed once, and the top ten hold about two fifths. Material: lung tumor tissue. These receptors all come from a man aged 55 to 69 with non-small cell lung cancer. Each CDR3 is given with its conserved first and last residue. D genes are given only for firm matches. Not every row has a clone size; where given, it reads once, few, many or a size class.

TGTGCCAGCAGCTTAGAGGGACAGAGCACTCAGCCCCAGCATTTT	CASSLEGQSTQPQHF	TRBV7-8	TRBJ1-5	.	TRBD1
TGTGCCAGCAGCGCCGACAGCAAATATGGCTACACCTTC	CASSADSKYGYTF	TRBV9	TRBJ1-2	.	.
TGTGCCAGCAGCCGGTTAACTGGGGCCAACGTCCTGACTTTC	CASSRLTGANVLTF	TRBV7-2	TRBJ2-6	once	.
TGTGCCACCAGTCGGAGCCTGGAGGGCACAGATACGCAGTATTTT	CATSRSLEGTDTQYF	TRBV15	TRBJ2-3	medium-sized	.
TGTGCCAGCAGTCTGACAGGGAGCGGTGGAAACACCATATATTTT	CASSLTGSGGNTIYF	TRBV28	TRBJ1-3	once	TRBD1
TGTGCTAGCAGCTTAGACAGCTTGGGTCGCGAGCAGTACTTC	CASSLDSLGREQYF	TRBV7-7	TRBJ2-7	medium-sized	.
TGTGCCAGCAGCTTCGCAGGCGTTAACTATGGCTACACCTTC	CASSFAGVNYGYTF	TRBV13	TRBJ1-2	medium-sized	.
TGCTCCAGCAGCCAAGAAGCCGGGGGGCTTGGCTACACCTTC	CSSSQEAGGLGYTF	TRBV4-1	TRBJ1-2	.	.
TGTGCCAGCTCACCATCAGGGACGGGGACTGAAGCTTTCTTT	CASSPSGTGTEAFF	TRBV18	TRBJ1-1	large	.
TGTGCCAGCACCCGACAGACAGATACGCAGTATTTT	CASTRQTDTQYF	TRBV6-1	TRBJ2-3	medium-sized	.
TGTGCCACCAGTGCCGGGGACACTGAAGCTTTCTTT	CATSAGDTEAFF	TRBV24-1	TRBJ1-1	medium-sized	.
TGCAGTGCTAGGCCTCTCGGCGGGAGGTGGGGCACAGATACGCAGTATTTT	CSARPLGGRWGTDTQYF	TRBV20-1	TRBJ2-3	.	TRBD2
TGCGCCAGCAGTCTAGGACTAGGGACAGATACGCAGTATTTT	CASSLGLGTDTQYF	TRBV5-1	TRBJ2-3	few	TRBD2
TGTGCCAGCACCGGACTAGCGGGAGACAATGAGCAGTTCTTC	CASTGLAGDNEQFF	TRBV6-1	TRBJ2-1	.	TRBD2
TGCAGTGCTAGCGGGAGGGTCACCGGGGAGCTGTTTTTT	CSASGRVTGELFF	TRBV20-1	TRBJ2-2	.	TRBD2
TGTGCCAGTAGTATGGGGACAGGGACAGATACGCAGTATTTT	CASSMGTGTDTQYF	TRBV19	TRBJ2-3	large	TRBD1